This T cell receptor (beta chain) is drawn from a study of vaccination effects on CD4 cells after COVID-19. Study details: Cultures used approximately 2 million PBMC per well, about 10 IU/ml IL-2 and 10 ug/ml peptides.

Overall study findings and caveats: Few convalescent patients were studied, and early post-infection samples were lacking.

Generated by immunoSEQ multiplex PCR, the TCRdb table keeps only in-frame clones and is missing some. Among 45,000 to 55,000 clones listed, roughly 70% were seen once. Following culture for roughly 10 days, CD4+ T cells were isolated. Either the mRNA-1273 or the BNT162b2 vaccine was given to participants as two doses. Germline loops: CDR1 DFQATT, CDR2 SNEGSKA (reference sequence). The CDR3 extends over 13 amino acids. Trimming cost V 3 bases and J 5 bases, with 13 bases left between them. Worth noting for this clone: No antigen is known for it.

The sample here was CD4+ T cells from PBMCs cultured without peptide, taken after COVID-19 vaccination. The clonotype originates from a human donor who received a COVID-19 vaccine. The V gene is TRBV20-1, the J gene TRBJ1-1, with TRBD1 as a possible D gene (6 bases). The CDR3 spells CSASPGTKTEAFF. CDR3 bases: TGCAGTGCTAGTCCCGGGACAAAAACTGAAGCTTTCTTT.